The 23 T cell receptor beta chains below come from one sample, sequenced in a study of cytomegalovirus exposure and HLA in healthy donors. Assay: immunoSEQ multiplex PCR; the TCRdb copy retains only in-frame clones and omits some. This table holds under 200,000 clones, 75% to 95% found once. Material for sequencing was PBMCs. These receptor sequences come from a young woman in good health and CMV-seropositive.

This chain uses TRBV25-1 with TRBJ2-2; the match to TRBD2 covers 8 bases. With 1 base clipped from V and 4 bases from J, the junction kept 8 bases outside the gene matches. Germline loops: CDR1 MGHDK, CDR2 SYGVNS. The CDR3 has 17 amino acids. The CDR3 DNA is TGTGCCAGCAGTGAATTAGGGAGCGGGAGTTTCACCGGGGAGCTGTTTTTT. Translation gives CASSELGSGSFTGELFF. The variable domain in full, completed from reference TRBV25-1 and TRBJ2-2, reads EADIYQTPRYLVIGTGKKITLECSQTMGHDKMYWYQQDPGMELHLIHYSYGVNSTEKGDLSSESTVSRIRTEHFPLTLESARPSHTSQYLCASSELGSGSFTGELFFGEGSRLTVL.

The rearrangement joins TRBV25-1 to TRBJ2-1; 9 bases line up with TRBD1. This CDR3 contains 14 residues. The germline CDR1 and CDR2 sequences are MGHDK and SYGVNS. The J segment lost 6 bases and the V segment lost 4 bases, leaving 4 bases of the junction unmatched. The CDR3 DNA reads TGTGCCAGCAGTGGGACAGGGGAGTCCAATGAGCAGTTCTTC. This gives the protein CASSGTGESNEQFF.

The CDR3 nucleotides are TGTGCCAGCAGCTTAGTGGCTAGCGGGAGAGCAACCCAGTACTTC. Protein product: CASSLVASGRATQYF. This chain links TRBV7-2 with TRBJ2-5; 10 bases match TRBD2. The CDR3 runs 15 residues. Germline V gene lookup returns CDR1 SGHTA and CDR2 FQGNSA. Trimming cost V 1 base and J 8 bases; bases outside gene matches: 7.

The CDR3 DNA sequence: TGTGCCAGCAGCTTTCTCTCCGCCCAGGGGCCCATGAACACTGAAGCTTTCTTT. Translated, it gives CASSFLSAQGPMNTEAFF. The chain links TRBV5-6 to TRBJ1-1; perhaps TRBD1 as D (6 bases). The V end lost 2 bases, the J end lost 0 bases, and 20 bases lay between the germline ends. This CDR3 comprises 18 residues. Germline V gene sequence: CDR1 SGHDT, CDR2 YYEEEE.

CDR3 sequence reads: CASRQGLAWETQYF. In nucleotides, the CDR3 is TGTGCCAGCAGACAAGGACTAGCGTGGGAGACCCAGTACTTC. The chain is built from TRBV5-6 and TRBJ2-5; TRBD2 agrees at 9 bases. The V gene's germline CDR1 is SGHDT and CDR2 YYEEEE. V lost 5 bases to trimming and J lost 5 bases; unmatched junction nucleotides: 7. The CDR3 spans 14 residues.

This clone appeared once. The V gene is TRBV5-1, the J gene TRBJ2-7; maybe TRBD2 (5 bases). The CDR3 contains 13 residues. From germline, CDR1 is SGHRS and CDR2 YFSETQ. Trimming removed 0 bases at V and 3 bases at J, with 7 bases between. CDR3: CASSLAGIYEQYF. CDR3 bases: TGCGCCAGCAGCTTGGCGGGGATCTACGAGCAGTACTTC.

The V and J genes are TRBV5-1 and TRBJ2-1; 15 bases are a match to TRBD2. The ends lost 2 bases at V and 6 bases at J; junction bases unmatched: 6. This CDR3 has 17 residues. Germline CDR1 and CDR2: SGHRS and YFSETQ. CDR3 sequence reads: CASSLGLAGGEANEQFF. In DNA, the CDR3 is TGCGCCAGCAGCTTAGGACTAGCGGGAGGGGAGGCCAATGAGCAGTTCTTC.

V gene TRBV18 combines with J gene TRBJ2-3, with 9 bases lining up with TRBD1. The V gene end was trimmed by 1 base and the J gene end by 4 bases; junction bases not matched to a gene: 9. Looked up from germline, CDR1 is KGHSH and CDR2 is LQKENI. The CDR3 loop spans 17 amino acids. The CDR3: CASSPLPAGQGSDTQYF. CDR3 sequence (DNA): TGTGCCAGCTCACCACTTCCAGCGGGACAGGGATCAGATACGCAGTATTTT.

V usage is TRBV4-3 and J usage is TRBJ2-3; a weak D match, TRBD1 (5 bases). Germline values: CDR1 LGHNA, CDR2 YSLEER. The CDR3 loop spans 16 amino acids. The V and J ends lost 0 bases and 4 bases respectively, with 14 bases between them. The CDR3 DNA reads TGCGCCAGCAGCCAAGATAGGGGCAGGGCCCCAGATACGCAGTATTTT. Translating gives CASSQDRGRAPDTQYF.

In its sample, this clone was seen many times. The gene calls are TRBV7-2 and TRBJ1-3; D is unclear. V was shortened by 2 bases and J by 2 bases, with 10 bases between the two germline ends. Germline loops: CDR1 SGHTA, CDR2 FQGNSA. The CDR3 contains 15 residues. The CDR3 region is CASSLIPGTGNTIYF. CDR3 sequence (DNA): TGTGCCAGCAGCTTAATTCCGGGAACTGGAAACACCATATATTTT.

The V and J genes are TRBV7-2 and TRBJ2-7; D not certain. V lost 2 bases and J lost 2, with 7 bases in between. CDR3 length: 13 amino acids. Germline V CDR1 and CDR2: SGHTA, FQGNSA. As DNA, the CDR3 is TGTGCCAGCAGCTTATTCCCAACCTACGAGCAGTACTTC. It codes for CASSLFPTYEQYF.

This rearrangement joins TRBV28 to TRBJ2-7; maybe TRBD1 (5 bases). CDR1 is MDHEN and CDR2 is SYDVKM in the germline V gene. CDR3 length: 14 amino acids. V lost 1 base, J lost 4 bases, and 11 bases lay in between. The CDR3 coding sequence is TGTGCCAGCAGTTTATCCTTACAGGTATACGAGCAGTACTTC. This encodes CASSLSLQVYEQYF.

V gene TRBV12-1 combines with J gene TRBJ1-2. TRBV12-1 is annotated as a pseudogene. This CDR3 contains 16 residues. In nucleotides, the CDR3 is TGTGCCAGCAGCTCTCGGCACGGTCCGGGGGGCTATGGCTACACCTTC. It specifies CASSSRHGPGGYGYTF.

V usage is TRBV5-1 and J usage is TRBJ2-2, with 7 bases fitting TRBD1. Germline assignment: CDR1 SGHRS and CDR2 YFSETQ. The CDR3 has 15 residues. Trimming took 5 bases from V and 7 from J; bases not matched to a gene: 11. CDR3 in DNA: TGCGCCAGCAGACCATACTCAGGGGGAAACGGGGAGCTGTTTTTT. It encodes CASRPYSGGNGELFF.

The genes are TRBV19 and TRBJ2-7, with no clear D. The V end lost 5 bases, the J end lost 4 bases, and 18 bases lay between the germline ends. CDR1 is LNHDA and CDR2 is SQIVND in the germline V gene (reference sequence). The CDR3 consists of 15 residues. The CDR3 region has the DNA TGTGCCAGTAGTTTCCACATTAGCAGACCATACGAGCAGTACTTC. Protein sequence: CASSFHISRPYEQYF.

The V and J genes are TRBV19 and TRBJ2-7, with 8 bases that match TRBD1. Germline CDR1 LNHDA, CDR2 SQIVND (reference sequence). CDR3 length equals 15 residues. Losses at the gene ends were 7 bases for V and 1 base for J; bases not matched to a gene: 9. The CDR3 DNA reads as TGTGCCAGTAAAGGGGGCCAGGGGGCGTCCTACGAGCAGTACTTC. This codes for CASKGGQGASYEQYF.

The rearrangement uses TRBV4-1 and TRBJ1-2, with 10 bases identical to TRBD1. CDR1 and CDR2 from the germline V gene are MGHRA and YSYEKL. J lost 8 bases, V lost 4 bases, and 13 bases had no gene match. CDR3 length: 16 residues. CDR3 DNA sequence: TGCGCCAGCAGCCCTAGGCGGGTGGACAGGGGGGTCGGCTACACCTTC. This encodes CASSPRRVDRGVGYTF.

This clone was seen once. CDR3 amino acids: CASSLGTSGNYEQYF. The CDR3 nucleotides read TGTGCCAGTAGTCTCGGGACTAGCGGGAACTACGAGCAGTACTTC. This chain joins TRBV19 and TRBJ2-7; TRBD2 agrees at 13 bases. Germline loops: CDR1 LNHDA, CDR2 SQIVND (reference sequence). The V gene end was trimmed by 5 bases and the J gene end by 3 bases; junction bases not matched to a gene: 4. This CDR3 comprises 15 residues.

The CDR3 DNA follows: TGCGCCAGCAGCCCGCGTGGCTACAATGAGCAGTTCTTC. Translation gives CASSPRGYNEQFF. This rearrangement joins TRBV5-1 to TRBJ2-1; no definite D call. In germline, CDR1 is SGHRS, CDR2 YFSETQ. Trimming took 4 bases from V and 3 from J, leaving 8 bases between them. This CDR3 has 13 amino acids.

This clone is a singleton in its sample. The chain is built from TRBV13 and TRBJ1-5, with D tentatively TRBD1 (5 bases). The CDR3 sequence is 15 residues long. The germline V gene has CDR1 PRHDT and CDR2 FYEKMQ (reference sequence). V lost 0 bases and J 6 bases, leaving 12 bases between the germline ends. This CDR3 is CASSLGGQGVQPQHF. CDR3 sequence (DNA): TGTGCCAGCAGCTTAGGCGGGCAGGGTGTTCAGCCCCAGCATTTT.

CDR3 DNA: TGTGCCAGCAGTTACTCGAGGGCTCGGGGTTACGAGCAGTACTTC. As protein: CASSYSRARGYEQYF. The chain links TRBV6-5 to TRBJ2-7, with D possibly being TRBD2 (5 bases). The CDR3 totals 15 residues. The V end lost 0 bases, the J end lost 4 bases, and 13 bases lay between the germline ends. Germline CDR1 and CDR2: MNHEY and SVGAGI.

This chain uses TRBV7-9 with TRBJ2-3; 7 bases line up with TRBD2. CDR1 and CDR2 (germline): SEHNR, FQNEAQ (reference sequence). V lost 4 bases to trimming and J lost 4 bases; unmatched junction nucleotides: 8. The CDR3 runs 15 residues. The CDR3 DNA is TGTGCCAGCAGCTATAGCGGGTTTGAGGCAGATACGCAGTATTTT. This translates into CASSYSGFEADTQYF.

The V gene is TRBV11-2, the J gene TRBJ2-5, with D maybe TRBD1 (5 bases). Per the germline V gene, CDR1 is SGHAT and CDR2 is FQNNGV. V shed 0 bases and J shed 4 bases, with 9 bases lying between them. CDR3 length: 14 residues. Here the CDR3 DNA reads TGTGCCAGCAGCTTAGATCCCAGGGTAGAGACCCAGTACTTC. Translation gives CASSLDPRVETQYF.